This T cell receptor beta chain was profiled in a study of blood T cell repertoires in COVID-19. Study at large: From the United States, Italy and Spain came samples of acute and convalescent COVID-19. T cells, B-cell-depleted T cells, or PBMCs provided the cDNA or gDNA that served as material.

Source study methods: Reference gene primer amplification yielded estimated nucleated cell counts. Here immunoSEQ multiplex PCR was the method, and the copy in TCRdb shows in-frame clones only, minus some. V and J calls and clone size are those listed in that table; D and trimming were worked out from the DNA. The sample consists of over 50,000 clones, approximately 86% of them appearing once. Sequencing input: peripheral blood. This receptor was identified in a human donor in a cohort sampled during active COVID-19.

The DNA of the CDR3 is TGCGCCAGCAGTGGACAGAACTCTAACTATGGCTACACCTTC. Its translation: CASSGQNSNYGYTF. The chain recombines TRBV10-2 with TRBJ1-2, with D possibly being TRBD1 (5 bases). Per germline, CDR1 WSHSY and CDR2 SAAADI. V lost 4 bases and J lost 0, with 9 bases in between. CDR3 length: 14 amino acids.